A single sample is the source of the 32 T cell receptor beta chains below, sequenced in a study of T cell responses to AZD1222 COVID-19 vaccine. Assay used: immunoSEQ multiplex PCR; TCRdb lists only in-frame clones, some missing. The sample records about 150,000 clones, about 93% being singletons. The sample in question was peripheral blood, obtained on day 0 of AZD1222 vaccination. The receptors come from an adult in good health.

V gene TRBV6-2 or TRBV6-3 combines with J gene TRBJ2-5; 8 nucleotides agree with TRBD2. CDR1 is MNHEY and CDR2 is SVGEGT in the germline V gene. The CDR3 runs to 17 residues. The trim removed 5 bases at V and 0 bases at J, leaving 11 bases unmatched. CDR3 residues: CASSGLAEGLYQETQYF. CDR3 in DNA: TGTGCCAGCAGTGGACTAGCCGAAGGGTTGTACCAAGAGACCCAGTACTTC.

The chain uses TRBV6-5 and TRBJ2-7; D possibly corresponds to TRBD2 (6 bases). V was shortened by 7 bases and J by 3 bases, with 16 bases between the two germline ends. The CDR3 has 14 amino acids. Germline V gives CDR1 MNHEY, CDR2 SVGAGI. In DNA form, the CDR3 reads TGTGCCAGCACCGCTGGTGGAGGGCTCTACGAGCAGTACTTC. Encoded protein: CASTAGGGLYEQYF.

The V call is TRBV5-8, the J call TRBJ2-2; 9 nucleotides agree with TRBD2. CDR1 is SGHTS, CDR2 YDEGEE, per germline. J lost 1 base, V lost 0 bases, and 1 base had no gene match. The CDR3 is made up of 16 amino acids. CDR3 sequence reads: CASSLGLAVNTGELFF. DNA of the CDR3: TGTGCCAGCAGCTTGGGACTAGCGGTGAACACCGGGGAGCTGTTTTTT.

The rearrangement links TRBV5-6 to TRBJ2-2, with TRBD2 matching 14 bases. Unmatched junction bases numbered 16, after V lost 5 bases and J lost 7 bases. This CDR3 region has 19 residues. The V gene's germline CDR1 is SGHDT and CDR2 YYEEEE. CDR3 amino acids: CASSRPGLAGVGTRGELFF. Written as DNA, the CDR3 is TGTGCCAGCAGTAGGCCGGGACTAGCGGGAGTAGGTACACGCGGGGAGCTGTTTTTT.

The chain links TRBV25-1 to TRBJ2-7; 12 bases align to TRBD2. In germline, CDR1 is MGHDK, CDR2 SYGVNS. The CDR3 runs to 14 residues. The V segment lost 5 bases and the J segment 3 bases; nucleotides outside the gene matches: 2. In DNA, the CDR3 is TGTGCCAGCAGTCGGACTAGCGGGAACTACGAGCAGTACTTC. Translated: CASSRTSGNYEQYF.

The chain's CDR3 is CAISTGDGTGELFF. In nucleotides, the CDR3 is TGTGCCATCAGTACGGGAGACGGCACCGGGGAGCTGTTTTTT. This chain links TRBV10-3 with TRBJ2-2, with D perhaps TRBD2 (6 bases). CDR1 and CDR2 (germline): ENHRY, SYGVKD. The CDR3 has 14 residues. Trimming removed 5 bases from V and 4 bases from J, with 11 bases in between.

This clone was recorded only once. The V call is TRBV19, the J call TRBJ1-3, with a weak D call TRBD1 (5 bases). The V gene's germline CDR1 is LNHDA and CDR2 SQIVND (reference sequence). The CDR3 extends over 15 amino acids. V lost 6 bases and J 4 bases, leaving 16 bases between the germline ends. CDR3 DNA sequence: TGTGCCAGTAGCCCGGGACGACTACGAGGAAACACCATATATTTT. This sequence encodes CASSPGRLRGNTIYF. The full variable domain, its missing parts supplied by reference TRBV19 and TRBJ1-3, is DGGITQSPKYLFRKEGQNVTLSCEQNLNHDAMYWYRQDPGQGLRLIYYSQIVNDFQKGDIAEGYSVSREKKESFPLTVTSAQKNPTAFYLCASSPGRLRGNTIYFGEGSWLTVV.

This clone was recorded only once. This sequence joins TRBV4-2 and TRBJ1-3, with D unclear. The CDR3 runs 15 residues. Germline V CDR1 and CDR2: LGHNA, YNFKEQ. V lost 2 bases, J lost 1 base, and 9 bases lay in between. CDR3 amino acids: CASSQIGRSGNTIYF. The CDR3 region has the DNA TGTGCCAGCAGCCAAATAGGGAGGTCTGGAAACACCATATATTTT.

The CDR3 loop is CASSIPPQENSGNTIYF. CDR3 DNA sequence: TGTGCCAGTAGTATTCCCCCACAGGAGAACTCTGGAAACACCATATATTTT. This chain links TRBV19 with TRBJ1-3; a weak D match, TRBD1 (5 bases). This CDR3 spans 17 amino acids. Between the trimmed V and J ends, which lost 3 bases and 0 bases, there was a span of 15 bases. Germline-derived CDR1 and CDR2 are LNHDA and SQIVND (reference sequence).

DNA of the CDR3: TGCGCCAGCAGCCAAGTCGAACAGGGGGCGGCTAATGAAAAACTGTTTTTT. Protein product: CASSQVEQGAANEKLFF. This chain connects TRBV4-1 to TRBJ1-4, with 9 bases lining up with TRBD1. J lost 3 bases, V lost 1 base, and 6 bases had no gene match. CDR1 MGHRA and CDR2 YSYEKL come from the germline V gene. The CDR3 runs to 17 residues.

In its sample, this clone was seen a few times. The gene calls are TRBV2 and TRBJ1-5; D not resolved. The V gene lost 6 bases and the J gene lost 2 bases, with 8 bases spanning the gap. The CDR3 is 13 amino acids. Germline loops: CDR1 SNHLY, CDR2 FYNNEI. The CDR3 nucleotides read TGTGCCAGCAGGTCGGGCGGCAATCAGCCCCAGCATTTT. Its protein is CASRSGGNQPQHF.

The chain links TRBV18 to TRBJ2-3, with D perhaps matching TRBD1 (6 bases). The germline V and J ends were trimmed by 4 bases and 1 base, with 9 bases remaining between them. There are 14 residues in the CDR3. Germline V lookup: CDR1 KGHSH, CDR2 LQKENI. CDR3 DNA: TGTGCCAGCTCACAAGGGGGTGGCACAGATACGCAGTATTTT. This sequence encodes CASSQGGGTDTQYF.

This rearrangement joins TRBV6-5 to TRBJ2-3; 7 bases line up with TRBD2. V shed 2 bases, J shed 4 bases, and the junction held 6 bases outside the gene matches. Germline lookup yields CDR1 MNHEY and CDR2 SVGAGI. The CDR3 loop spans 15 amino acids. CDR3 sequence reads: CASSYGRGLADTQYF. The CDR3 DNA reads TGTGCCAGCAGTTACGGGAGGGGTCTCGCAGATACGCAGTATTTT.

V usage is TRBV29-1 and J usage is TRBJ1-1; D is ambiguous. Trimming took 3 bases from V and 0 from J, leaving 11 bases between them. Per the germline V gene, CDR1 is SQVTM and CDR2 is ANQGSEA. The CDR3 totals 14 residues. This CDR3 reads CSVEGGYLNTEAFF. The CDR3 DNA follows: TGCAGCGTTGAGGGCGGGTACTTGAACACTGAAGCTTTCTTT.

This chain connects TRBV27 to TRBJ2-4; no firm D call. The CDR3 covers 14 residues. The V and J ends lost 7 bases and 0 bases respectively, with 10 bases between them. Germline V gene lookup returns CDR1 MNHEY and CDR2 SMNVEV (reference sequence). The CDR3 loop is CASKGPRAKNIQYF. For the CDR3, the DNA is TGTGCCAGCAAAGGACCGAGAGCCAAAAACATTCAGTACTTC.

The V call is TRBV19, the J call TRBJ2-7; TRBD1 matches at 8 bases. J was trimmed by 4 bases and V by 6 bases; bases with no gene match: 8. This CDR3 is built from 14 residues. The V gene's germline CDR1 is LNHDA and CDR2 SQIVND (reference sequence). The CDR3 nucleotides are TGTGCCAGTAGAAAACAGGGGGAGTCATACGAGCAGTACTTC. It specifies CASRKQGESYEQYF.

The chain uses TRBV28 and TRBJ2-7; 10 bases match TRBD2. V gave up 8 bases and J gave up 4 bases; unmatched junction bases: 5. Germline CDR1 MDHEN, CDR2 SYDVKM. The CDR3 runs to 13 residues. The CDR3 nucleotides read TGTGCCAGCCGAGCGGGAGGGGTGTACGAGCAGTACTTC. This gives the protein CASRAGGVYEQYF.

CDR3 nucleotide sequence: TGTGCCTTATCCGGACGGTTATCCTACGAGCAGTACTTC. It codes for CALSGRLSYEQYF. The V call is TRBV30, the J call TRBJ2-7; D gene uncertain. Trimming took 7 bases from V and 1 from J, leaving 14 bases between them. This CDR3 region has 13 residues. Germline CDR1 GTSNPN, CDR2 SVGIG (reference sequence).

The CDR3 loop is CASRAGSSYNSPLHF. CDR3 in DNA: TGTGCCAGTCGGGCTGGGAGCTCCTATAATTCACCCCTCCACTTT. This chain links TRBV19 with TRBJ1-6, with D hard to call. This CDR3 spans 15 amino acids. The germline CDR1 and CDR2 sequences are LNHDA and SQIVND (reference sequence). The V and J ends lost 8 bases and 0 bases respectively, with 11 bases between them.

The genes are TRBV24-1 and TRBJ2-7; 7 positions match TRBD1. V gave up 5 bases and J gave up 6 bases; unmatched junction bases: 6. Per the germline V gene, CDR1 is KGHDR and CDR2 is SFDVKD. This CDR3 contains 13 residues. In nucleotides, the CDR3 is TGTGCCACCAGTGGTAGACAGGGAACCGAGCAGTACTTC. Translation: CATSGRQGTEQYF.

This chain uses TRBV4-2 with TRBJ1-1; TRBD1 agrees at 9 bases. Germline CDR1 LGHNA, CDR2 YNFKEQ. CDR3 size: 14 residues. The V gene end was trimmed by 5 bases and the J gene end by 11 bases; junction bases not matched to a gene: 12. In nucleotides, the CDR3 is TGTGCCAGCAGCTCCTCGTCGGGACAGGGCATGGCTTTCTTT. It yields the protein CASSSSSGQGMAFF.

J is TRBJ1-2 and V is TRBV12-2. TRBV12-2 is listed as a pseudogene. This CDR3 spans 17 amino acids. CDR3: CASRPTGGTPRSGGYTF. The DNA of the CDR3 is TGTGCAAGTCGCCCCACCGGCGGCACCCCCAGGTCGGGTGGCTACACCTTC.

This chain joins TRBV10-3 and TRBJ2-7; the match to TRBD2 covers 7 bases. V lost 6 bases to trimming and J lost 12 bases; unmatched junction nucleotides: 11. CDR1 and CDR2 (germline): ENHRY, SYGVKD. The CDR3 contains 12 residues. The CDR3 nucleotides are TGTGCCATCAGCCGCTCCGGGGGACTATCGTACTTC. Residues: CAISRSGGLSYF.

The genes are TRBV9 and TRBJ1-5; unclear D gene. Germline V CDR1 and CDR2: SGDLS, YYNGEE. CDR3 length: 14 amino acids. V was clipped by 3 bases and J by 4 bases, with 11 bases between them. CDR3 in DNA: TGTGCCAGCAGCGCATCGATTGGGAATCAGCCCCAGCATTTT. Its protein is CASSASIGNQPQHF.

In DNA form, the CDR3 reads TGTGCCAGCAGCCCCTTGGCTAATGAAAAACTGTTTTTT. As protein: CASSPLANEKLFF. The chain carries TRBV5-8 and TRBJ1-4; D call uncertain. The CDR3 is 13 amino acids. The germline V gene has CDR1 SGHTS and CDR2 YDEGEE. V dropped 4 bases and J dropped 3 bases, with 7 bases sitting between them. The variable domain in full, with the rest retrieved from reference TRBV5-8 and TRBJ1-4, is EAGVTQSPTHLIKTRGQQATLRCSPISGHTSVYWYQQALGLGLQFLLWYDEGEERNRGNFPPRFSGRQFPNYSSELNVNALELEDSALYLCASSPLANEKLFFGSGTQLSVL.

This clone was found once. V gene TRBV11-1 combines with J gene TRBJ2-7; 9 bases are shared with TRBD1. Trimming cost V 5 bases and J 4 bases; bases outside gene matches: 3. The V gene's germline CDR1 is SGHAT and CDR2 FQDESV (reference sequence). This CDR3 contains 13 residues. The CDR3 reads CASSRQGGYEQYF. The CDR3 bases are TGTGCCAGCAGCCGACAGGGGGGGTACGAGCAGTACTTC.

The gene calls are TRBV7-8 and TRBJ2-7; the D gene is possibly TRBD2 (6 bases). Germline CDR1 reads SGHVS; CDR2 reads FQNEAQ. The CDR3 contains 15 residues. The V gene lost 5 bases and the J gene lost 3 bases, with 17 bases spanning the gap. CDR3 loop: CASSRLGGVGYEQYF. The CDR3 DNA is TGTGCCAGCAGCCGCCTGGGGGGAGTTGGCTACGAGCAGTACTTC. The full variable domain, its missing parts supplied by reference TRBV7-8 and TRBJ2-7, is GAGVSQSPRYKVAKRGQDVALRCDPISGHVSLFWYQQALGQGPEFLTYFQNEAQLDKSGLPSDRFFAERPEGSVSTLKIQRTQQEDSAVYLCASSRLGGVGYEQYFGPGTRLTVT.

The chain uses TRBV19 and TRBJ1-4; a weak D match, TRBD1 (6 bases). Trimming left V 3 bases short and J 7 bases short, with 15 bases between. Per germline, CDR1 LNHDA and CDR2 SQIVND (reference sequence). The CDR3 has 15 amino acids. The CDR3 loop reads CASSIVGRGSEKLFF. The CDR3, as DNA: TGTGCCAGTAGTATTGTTGGCAGGGGATCTGAAAAACTGTTTTTT. Drawing the rest from reference TRBV19 and TRBJ1-4, the complete variable domain is DGGITQSPKYLFRKEGQNVTLSCEQNLNHDAMYWYRQDPGQGLRLIYYSQIVNDFQKGDIAEGYSVSREKKESFPLTVTSAQKNPTAFYLCASSIVGRGSEKLFFGSGTQLSVL.

The rearrangement links TRBV19 to TRBJ2-7, with 8 bases aligning to TRBD1. The CDR3 has 16 amino acids. Germline CDR1 and CDR2: LNHDA and SQIVND (reference sequence). The V gene end was trimmed by 6 bases and the J gene end by 2 bases; junction bases not matched to a gene: 12. The CDR3 bases are TGTGCCAGTAGCGAAATAGGCGGGACAGGCCCCTACGAGCAGTACTTC. Translating gives CASSEIGGTGPYEQYF.

J is TRBJ1-1 and V is TRBV3-1 (or the pseudogene TRBV3-2); the D is unclear. This CDR3 is 12 amino acids long. V shed 1 base and J shed 1 base, with 1 base lying between them. In germline, CDR1 is LGHDT, CDR2 YNNKEL (reference sequence). CDR3 amino acids: CASSQGNTEAFF. In DNA form, the CDR3 reads TGTGCCAGCAGCCAAGGGAACACTGAAGCTTTCTTT.

The chain carries TRBV6-2 or TRBV6-3 and TRBJ2-1, with 7 bases matching TRBD1. The CDR3 extends over 13 amino acids. V trimming: 6 bases; J trimming: 12 bases; junction bases outside the gene matches: 11. Germline V gives CDR1 MNHEY, CDR2 SVGEGT. The CDR3 region is CASSPGQAGRQFF. In DNA form, the CDR3 reads TGTGCCAGCAGCCCAGGACAGGCGGGTAGGCAGTTCTTC.

The gene calls are TRBV7-2 and TRBJ1-5; D not resolved. Trimming took off 1 base at V and 0 bases at J, with 7 bases between the two ends. CDR3 length: 15 residues. Germline V CDR1 and CDR2: SGHTA, FQGNSA. Here the CDR3 reads CASSLGHYSNQPQHF. The DNA of the CDR3 is TGTGCCAGCAGCTTAGGACACTATAGCAATCAGCCCCAGCATTTT.